Below are 25 T cell receptor beta chains sequenced from a single sample in a study of T cells in Graves' hyperthyroidism and ophthalmopathy. RNA transcripts gave rise to amplified TCR beta CDR3 regions. When the TCR CDR3 underwent first-round RT-PCR, the HTBI primer set was used. Each CDR3 protein gets one entry after TCRdb re-called the multiplex PCR reads with MiXCR. Among hundreds of thousands of distinct CDR3 sequences listed, 12% to 15% were seen once. Input material: blood. The receptors originated from a woman aged 18 to 35 with Graves' hyperthyroidism.

This clonotype turned up a few times. V and J are TRBV20-1 and TRBJ2-4, with TRBD2 matching over 7 bases. The V gene's germline CDR1 is DFQATT and CDR2 SNEGSKA (reference sequence). The J segment lost 1 base and the V segment lost 3 bases, leaving 6 bases of the junction unmatched. CDR3 size: 15 residues. CDR3 DNA sequence: TGCAGTGCTAGCTGGGGGGGGGGTGCCAAAAACATTCAGTACTTC. It is translated as CSASWGGGAKNIQYF.

This clonotype appeared many times. This sequence joins TRBV2 and TRBJ2-7; the match to TRBD2 covers 10 bases. V shed 9 bases and J 1 base; nucleotides not matched to a gene: 15. The length of the CDR3 is 17 residues. Germline V gene sequence: CDR1 SNHLY, CDR2 FYNNEI. The CDR3 is CASCLSVGLAVSYEQYF. The CDR3 nucleotides read TGTGCCAGTTGCCTAAGCGTTGGACTAGCGGTTTCCTACGAGCAGTACTTC. Variable domain in full (rest from reference TRBV2 and TRBJ2-7): EPEVTQTPSHQVTQMGQEVILRCVPISNHLYFYWYRQILGQKVEFLVSFYNNEISEKSEIFDDQFSVERPDGSNFTLKIRSTKLEDSAMYFCASCLSVGLAVSYEQYFGPGTRLTVT.

This clonotype has a handful of counts. J is TRBJ2-3 and V is TRBV29-1; no reliable D call. V was shortened by 4 bases and J by 2 bases, with 16 bases between the two germline ends. CDR1 and CDR2 from the germline V gene are SQVTM and ANQGSEA. The CDR3 is made up of 15 amino acids. CDR3: CSVGWGAGYTDTQYF. In DNA, the CDR3 is TGCAGCGTTGGGTGGGGTGCTGGTTACACAGATACGCAGTATTTT.

The chain employs TRBV29-1 and TRBJ2-2; possible D gene TRBD2, 5 bases. The CDR3 contains 13 residues. CDR1 and CDR2 (germline): SQVTM, ANQGSEA. V lost 7 bases and J lost 6, with 15 bases in between. CDR3 residues: CSAGGPRPGELFF. CDR3 in DNA: TGCAGCGCAGGAGGCCCTAGGCCCGGGGAGCTGTTTTTT.

This clonotype was counted at least ten times. The V and J genes are TRBV28 and TRBJ1-2; no definite D call. There are 15 residues in the CDR3. Per the germline V gene, CDR1 is MDHEN and CDR2 is SYDVKM. Trimming took off 5 bases at V and 0 bases at J, with 13 bases between the two ends. The CDR3 nucleotides are TGTGCCAGCAGTCCCCGGCTACGGTCTAACTATGGCTACACCTTC. Protein product: CASSPRLRSNYGYTF.

Points on this clonotype: One junction end disagrees with the germline gene, perhaps due to a read error. The CDR3 coding sequence is TGTGCTAGCAGCTTGTCCGTTAGGGACGGGACAGAAAAAGAGACCCAGTACTTC. It is translated as CASSLSVRDGTEKETQYF. The chain employs TRBV7-7 and TRBJ2-5, with TRBD1 identical over 7 bases. CDR1 is SSHAT and CDR2 is FNYEAQ in the germline V gene (reference sequence). This CDR3 is 18 amino acids long.

This clonotype was seen only a few times. The V gene is TRBV10-3, the J gene TRBJ2-7; D call uncertain. V lost 3 bases and J lost 2, with 8 bases in between. CDR3 length: 13 amino acids. The germline gives CDR1 ENHRY, CDR2 SYGVKD. The CDR3 reads CAISERVAYEQYF. CDR3 in DNA: TGTGCCATCAGTGAAAGGGTGGCCTACGAGCAGTACTTC.

This clonotype was seen repeatedly, ten times or more. The genes are TRBV7-8 and TRBJ2-2, with TRBD2 identical over 9 bases. The CDR3 has 18 amino acids. Germline V lookup: CDR1 SGHVS, CDR2 FQNEAQ. The junction had 15 bases not matched to a gene; V was cut back by 4 bases and J by 6 bases. CDR3 in amino acids: CASSSRGGGRALAGELFF. Written as DNA, the CDR3 is TGTGCCAGCAGCTCCAGGGGAGGCGGGAGGGCCCTCGCCGGGGAGCTGTTTTTT.

This clonotype was observed many times. V usage is TRBV28 and J usage is TRBJ1-2; D gene uncertain. CDR1 is MDHEN and CDR2 is SYDVKM in the germline V gene. The V and J ends lost 5 bases and 4 bases respectively, with 11 bases between them. This CDR3 comprises 13 residues. The CDR3 DNA is TGTGCCAGCAGTCCGTCAGGTAGCTATGGCTACACCTTC. It translates to CASSPSGSYGYTF.

This clonotype was seen repeatedly, ten times or more. V usage is TRBV28 and J usage is TRBJ1-5; D is ambiguous. The CDR3 consists of 14 residues. Germline CDR1 and CDR2: MDHEN and SYDVKM. Trimming shortened V by 8 bases and J by 2 bases, and 13 bases separated the two germline ends. The CDR3 protein is CASLTAHGNQPQHF. The CDR3 DNA follows: TGTGCCAGCCTGACGGCCCACGGCAATCAGCCCCAGCATTTT.

This clonotype has at least ten counts. The chain couples TRBV5-1 to TRBJ2-1; 11 positions match TRBD2. V was clipped by 1 base and J by 6 bases; unmatched bases: 0. Germline-derived CDR1 and CDR2 are SGHRS and YFSETQ. The length of the CDR3 is 14 residues. CDR3 loop: CASSLTSGSNEQFF. In nucleotides, the CDR3 is TGCGCCAGCAGCTTGACTAGCGGGAGCAATGAGCAGTTCTTC.

This clonotype was counted a few times. The chain joins TRBV12-3 or TRBV12-4 to TRBJ2-5; D might be TRBD1 (5 bases). CDR3 length: 12 residues. Trimming took 6 bases from V and 5 from J, leaving 10 bases between them. The CDR3 DNA sequence: TGTGCCAGCAGCAGGGCTTGGGAGACCCAGTACTTC. Encoded protein: CASSRAWETQYF.

This clonotype was counted ten times or more. V usage is TRBV20-1 and J usage is TRBJ2-7; no clear D. Trimming removed 3 bases from V and 2 bases from J, with 17 bases in between. Germline V gene lookup returns CDR1 DFQATT and CDR2 SNEGSKA (reference sequence). The CDR3 extends over 15 amino acids. CDR3 in DNA: TGCAGTGCTAGGGATAAGGCTTTTCGGACCTACGAGCAGTACTTC. It translates to CSARDKAFRTYEQYF.

The chain has TRBV7-3 and TRBJ2-3; perhaps TRBD1 as D (6 bases). Per germline, CDR1 SGHTA and CDR2 FQGTGA. This CDR3 spans 14 amino acids. Trimming pared 5 bases from V and 4 bases from J, leaving 13 bases between. The CDR3 nucleotides read TGTGCCAGCAGCCCTAAACAGGGACCAGATACGCAGTATTTT. This sequence encodes CASSPKQGPDTQYF.

The V and J genes are TRBV10-3 and TRBJ1-5; weak D call: TRBD1 (6 bases). This CDR3 has 17 amino acids. Germline assignment: CDR1 ENHRY and CDR2 SYGVKD. Trimming stripped 11 bases from V and 0 bases from J, with 23 bases between. Written as DNA, the CDR3 is TGTGCCCCAATAGCCAGTACGGGGACATATAGCAATCAGCCCCAGCATTTT. Amino acids: CAPIASTGTYSNQPQHF.

The gene calls are TRBV4-1 and TRBJ2-7; TRBD2 is a possible D gene (5 bases). V gave up 0 bases and J gave up 2 bases, with 17 bases separating them. The CDR3 contains 17 residues. Germline loops: CDR1 MGHRA, CDR2 YSYEKL. This CDR3 reads CASSQDSLRRGAYEQYF. The CDR3 coding sequence is TGCGCCAGCAGCCAAGATAGTCTACGTCGGGGAGCCTACGAGCAGTACTTC.

V gene TRBV7-9 combines with J gene TRBJ2-1, with 8 bases aligning to TRBD2. This CDR3 is built from 14 residues. Germline CDR1 is SEHNR and CDR2 is FQNEAQ (reference sequence). Germline trimming cut 4 bases from V and 6 bases from J; bases unmatched to any gene: 5. This CDR3 is CASSSGTSSNEQFF. The CDR3 region has the DNA TGTGCCAGCAGCTCCGGGACTAGTTCCAATGAGCAGTTCTTC.

At least ten counts were recorded for this clonotype. The genes are TRBV18 and TRBJ1-5; D ambiguous. The CDR3 contains 16 residues. V lost 3 bases to trimming and J lost 0 bases, with 12 bases between them. Germline V gene sequence: CDR1 KGHSH, CDR2 LQKENI. The CDR3 loop reads CASSPNAGHSNQPQHF. In nucleotides, the CDR3 is TGTGCCAGCTCACCTAATGCGGGCCATAGCAATCAGCCCCAGCATTTT.

This clonotype came up many times. The chain uses TRBV3-1 and TRBJ1-2; no reliable D call. Trimming took 1 base from V and 4 from J, leaving 10 bases between them. Germline CDR1 reads LGHDT; CDR2 reads YNNKEL (reference sequence). This CDR3 has 14 amino acids. The CDR3: CASSQVDMFYGYTF. Here the CDR3 DNA reads TGTGCCAGCAGCCAAGTGGATATGTTCTATGGCTACACCTTC.

Ten or more counts support this clonotype. The chain is built from TRBV10-3 and TRBJ2-5; D perhaps matches TRBD2 (6 bases). This CDR3 has 14 residues. V lost 3 bases to trimming and J lost 2 bases, with 10 bases between them. Germline V gives CDR1 ENHRY, CDR2 SYGVKD. The CDR3 DNA reads TGTGCCATCAGTGAAGTGGGGGGACAAGAGACCCAGTACTTC. Translation: CAISEVGGQETQYF.

This clonotype was seen only a few times. The genes are TRBV20-1 and TRBJ2-5; D gene uncertain. Germline V gives CDR1 DFQATT, CDR2 SNEGSKA (reference sequence). V was shortened by 3 bases and J by 3 bases, with 14 bases between the two germline ends. This CDR3 spans 14 amino acids. The CDR3 is CSASGQPGEETQYF. The CDR3 DNA reads TGCAGTGCTAGTGGCCAGCCCGGCGAAGAGACCCAGTACTTC.

The CDR3 sequence is CASSLLDRGTDTQYF. The CDR3 bases are TGTGCCAGCAGCTTGTTGGACAGGGGGACAGATACGCAGTATTTT. V is TRBV7-9 and J is TRBJ2-3; 10 bases match TRBD1. Germline CDR1 reads SEHNR; CDR2 reads FQNEAQ (reference sequence). V shed 3 bases, J shed 3 bases, and the junction held 3 bases outside the gene matches. This CDR3 is built from 15 residues.

The chain carries TRBV4-1 and TRBJ1-5; no clear D. CDR3 length: 16 amino acids. V lost 1 base and J 6 bases, leaving 16 bases between the germline ends. The germline gives CDR1 MGHRA, CDR2 YSYEKL. The CDR3 DNA follows: TGCGCCAGCAGCCAAGGCCCCTGGGCCCGGGGTCAGCCCCAGCATTTT. Amino acids: CASSQGPWARGQPQHF.

There are a few counts of this clonotype. At one of its ends the junction is not consistent with the germline gene, which may arise from a read error. The chain employs TRBV5-8 and TRBJ2-5; no firm D call. The CDR3 loop spans 15 amino acids. Germline V CDR1 and CDR2: SGHTS, YDEGEE. The CDR3: CACSLPPGGAETQYF. The CDR3 DNA is TGTGCCTGCAGCTTGCCCCCGGGCGGAGCGGAGACCCAGTACTTC.

This clonotype was recorded a few times. CDR3 DNA sequence: TGCGCCAGCAGCCAAAGCGGACCGTTTGAAAAACTGTTTTTT. Translated, it gives CASSQSGPFEKLFF. V usage is TRBV4-1 and J usage is TRBJ1-4; D uncertain. CDR3 length: 14 amino acids. Germline V CDR1 and CDR2: MGHRA, YSYEKL. Trimming removed 2 bases from V and 7 bases from J, with 11 bases in between.